The 9 T cell receptor beta chains below were found in one sample sequenced in a study of cytotoxic CD8 clonotypes in ibrutinib-treated CLL. Sequencing was performed with immunoSEQ multiplex PCR; in TCRdb, only in-frame clones are kept and a portion is missing. Among about 160,000 clones, under 85% were seen once, and the ten largest hold about 4.6%. The sequences come from PBMCs, collected after 24 months of ibrutinib treatment. The receptors stem from a human donor with chronic lymphocytic leukemia.

The rearrangement joins TRBV6-5 to TRBJ2-7; 7 bases match TRBD1. V trimming: 6 bases; J trimming: 7 bases; junction bases outside the gene matches: 15. This CDR3 has 15 residues. In germline, CDR1 is MNHEY, CDR2 SVGAGI. For the CDR3, the DNA is TGTGCCAGCAGAAAGTTCCGACAGGGAATGGGAGAGCAGTACTTC. Translating it yields CASRKFRQGMGEQYF.

The chain uses TRBV4-2 and TRBJ2-6, with 12 bases fitting TRBD1. The germline V gene has CDR1 LGHNA and CDR2 YNFKEQ. The CDR3 runs to 17 residues. V shed 4 bases, J shed 3 bases, and the junction held 4 bases outside the gene matches. The CDR3 sequence: CASSPRDRGHGANVLTF. CDR3 nucleotide sequence: TGTGCCAGCAGCCCCCGGGACAGGGGGCATGGGGCCAACGTCCTGACTTTC.

The gene calls are TRBV5-6 and TRBJ2-1, with a weak D call TRBD1 (6 bases). This CDR3 region has 13 residues. V lost 4 bases and J lost 6, with 11 bases in between. CDR1 SGHDT and CDR2 YYEEEE come from the germline V gene. DNA for the CDR3: TGTGCCAGCAGCCCTGGGGGCTTCAATGAGCAGTTCTTC. Its protein is CASSPGGFNEQFF.

The V and J genes are TRBV6-5 and TRBJ1-2; D not resolved. This CDR3 has 14 amino acids. V was clipped by 3 bases and J by 2 bases, with 10 bases between them. The germline gives CDR1 MNHEY, CDR2 SVGAGI. DNA of the CDR3: TGTGCCAGCAGTTATCGGGCGGGCAACTATGGCTACACCTTC. This gives the protein CASSYRAGNYGYTF.

J is TRBJ2-2 and V is TRBV11-3; tentative D call: TRBD2 (5 bases). The germline V gene has CDR1 SGHNT and CDR2 YENEEA. V was trimmed by 6 bases and J by 7 bases, leaving 27 bases between them. The CDR3 spans 18 residues. CDR3 sequence: CASSTGTGRPVISGELFF. DNA for the CDR3: TGTGCCAGCAGTACGGGAACCGGACGACCCGTCATAAGCGGGGAGCTGTTTTTT.

The J gene is TRBJ2-7, the V gene TRBV11-2, with D perhaps assigned TRBD1 or TRBD2 (5 bases each). Trimming cost V 5 bases and J 4 bases, with 15 bases left between them. This CDR3 region has 14 residues. Germline CDR1 is SGHAT and CDR2 is FQNNGV. The CDR3 DNA reads as TGTGCCAGCAGCCTCGAGGGGTGGGGGTACGAGCAGTACTTC. Translating it yields CASSLEGWGYEQYF.

CDR3 bases: TGCGCCAGCAGCTCCACTAGCGCCTCCTACGAGCAGTACTTC. Protein product: CASSSTSASYEQYF. The V gene is TRBV5-1, the J gene TRBJ2-7, with 7 bases fitting TRBD2. The CDR3 extends over 14 amino acids. Trimming cost V 3 bases and J 0 bases; bases outside gene matches: 3. The germline V gene has CDR1 SGHRS and CDR2 YFSETQ.

V gene TRBV19 combines with J gene TRBJ1-4, with TRBD1 matching over 7 bases. Per the germline V gene, CDR1 is LNHDA and CDR2 is SQIVND (reference sequence). Losses at the gene ends were 4 bases for V and 0 bases for J; bases not matched to a gene: 8. The CDR3 is 17 amino acids. In nucleotides, the CDR3 is TGTGCCAGTAGTACCGGGACAGATCCTTCAACTAATGAAAAACTGTTTTTT. Translated, it gives CASSTGTDPSTNEKLFF.

The chain has TRBV7-9 and TRBJ2-5, with TRBD2 matching 9 bases. V shed 3 bases and J 2 bases; nucleotides not matched to a gene: 10. Germline V lookup: CDR1 SEHNR, CDR2 FQNEAQ (reference sequence). The CDR3 contains 17 residues. CDR3 sequence (DNA): TGTGCCAGCAGCTTTAATGGGCTAGCGGGAACTCAAGAGACCCAGTACTTC. Translating it yields CASSFNGLAGTQETQYF.